The clone carrying this TCR beta chain has at least ten counts. The CDR3 spans 17 residues. The germline V gene encodes CDR1 LNHNV and CDR2 YYDKDF (reference sequence). V gave up 0 bases and J gave up 4 bases; unmatched junction bases: 9. The data are from a study of T cells in Graves' hyperthyroidism and ophthalmopathy. Source material for PBMCs was less than 12 ml fresh peripheral blood. RNA transcripts were the template for amplifying TCR beta CDR3 regions. The study used the HTBI primer set for a first-round RT-PCR of the TCR CDR3. One entry per CDR3 protein results from TCRdb running MiXCR on the multiplex PCR reads. The sample gives fewer than 550,000 distinct CDR3 sequences, around 24% of which show up once; approximately 10% is in the top ten.

This receptor was obtained from a woman in her twenties or thirties with Graves' ophthalmopathy. The sample taken for sequencing was blood. V is TRBV15 and J is TRBJ2-5, with 9 bases identical to TRBD2. CDR3 DNA sequence: TGTGCCACCAGCAGAGATCTCGCTAGCGGGGTGGGAGAGACCCAGTACTTC. It translates to CATSRDLASGVGETQYF. Supplemented by reference TRBV15 and TRBJ2-5, the full variable domain reads DAMVIQNPRYQVTQFGKPVTLSCSQTLNHNVMYWYQQKSSQAPKLLFHYYDKDFNNEADTPDNFQSRRPNTSFCFLDIRSPGLGDTAMYLCATSRDLASGVGETQYFGPGTRLLVL.